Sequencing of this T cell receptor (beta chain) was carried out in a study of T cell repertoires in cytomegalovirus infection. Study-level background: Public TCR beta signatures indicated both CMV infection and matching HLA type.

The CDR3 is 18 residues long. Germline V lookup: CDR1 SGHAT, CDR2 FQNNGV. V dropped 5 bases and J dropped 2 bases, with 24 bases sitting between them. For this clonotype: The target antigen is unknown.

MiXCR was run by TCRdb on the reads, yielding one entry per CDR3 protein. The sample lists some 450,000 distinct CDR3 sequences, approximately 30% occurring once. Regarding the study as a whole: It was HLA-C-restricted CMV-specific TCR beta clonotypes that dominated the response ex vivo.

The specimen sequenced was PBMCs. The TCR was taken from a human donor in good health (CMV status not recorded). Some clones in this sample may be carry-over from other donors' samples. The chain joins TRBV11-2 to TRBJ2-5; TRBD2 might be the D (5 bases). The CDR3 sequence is CASSPRPAGKGVQETQYF. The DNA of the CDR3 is TGTGCCAGCAGCCCCCGCCCGGCTGGAAAGGGAGTTCAAGAGACCCAGTACTTC.